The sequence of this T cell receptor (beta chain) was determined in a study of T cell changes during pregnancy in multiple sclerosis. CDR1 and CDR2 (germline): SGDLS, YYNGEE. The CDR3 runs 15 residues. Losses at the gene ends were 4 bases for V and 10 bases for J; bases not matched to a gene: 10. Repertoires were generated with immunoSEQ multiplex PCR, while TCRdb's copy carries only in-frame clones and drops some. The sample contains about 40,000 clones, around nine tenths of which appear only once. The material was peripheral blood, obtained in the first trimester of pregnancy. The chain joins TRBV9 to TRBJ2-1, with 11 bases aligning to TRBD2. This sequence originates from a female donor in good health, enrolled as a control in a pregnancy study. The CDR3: CASSPLAGGTIEQFF. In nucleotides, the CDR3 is TGTGCCAGCAGCCCCCTAGCGGGAGGCACAATAGAGCAGTTCTTC.